Listed below are T cell receptor beta chains from one sample, sequenced in a study of patients and donors after allogeneic stem cell transplantation. Each CDR3 protein gets one entry after TCRdb re-called the RT-PCR reads with MiXCR. The profile shows more than 150,000 distinct CDR3 sequences, less than 45% of them singletons. Sequenced material: blood, either unsorted or a sorted T cell fraction (not recorded which). Source of these receptors: a human donor who was either an allogeneic HSCT recipient or a stem cell or donor lymphocyte infusion donor (not recorded which). It is not recorded whose cells these are; they may come from a transplant donor. Each CDR3 is given with its conserved first and last residue. D genes are given only for firm matches. Rows give clone size only sometimes, using once, few, many, or a class for an expanded clone.

.	TRBV5-6	.	TRBJ1-1	TGTGCCAGCAGCTTAGGCAGCCCTGGCCCTAGGAACACTGAAGCTTTCTTT	CASSLGSPGPRNTEAFF
.	TRBV15	.	TRBJ1-5	TGTGCCACCAGCAGAGATAGAAGGGGCCAGCATTTT	CATSRDRRGQHF
.	TRBV5-1	.	TRBJ1-5	TGCGCCAGCAGCTTGGAGGGACCCTATAAGAATAGCAATCAGCCCCAGCATTTT	CASSLEGPYKNSNQPQHF
.	TRBV12-3/TRBV12-4	.	TRBJ1-5	TGTGCCAGCAGTTTAGGGACAGATCAGCCCCAGCATTTT	CASSLGTDQPQHF
.	TRBV15	TRBD2	TRBJ2-2	TGTGCCACCTCCGGGACTAGCACTCGTCATGAGAACACCGGGGAGCTGTTTTTT	CATSGTSTRHENTGELFF
.	TRBV28	.	TRBJ1-5	TGTGCCAGCCTCGAACCCCAGGGGAGCAATCAGCCCCAGCATTTT	CASLEPQGSNQPQHF
.	TRBV12-3/TRBV12-4	.	TRBJ1-1	TGTGCCAGCAGTTCCCGGGAAAGAAGGGTCACTGAAGCTTTCTTT	CASSSRERRVTEAFF
.	TRBV29-1	.	TRBJ1-1	TGCAGCGCCGGGTCGGGGGCTGAAGCTTTCTTT	CSAGSGAEAFF
.	TRBV28	.	TRBJ1-5	TGTGCCAGCAGTTTATACGGGGTTAGCAATCAGCCCCAGCATTTT	CASSLYGVSNQPQHF
.	TRBV6-2/TRBV6-3	.	TRBJ1-1	TGTGCCAGCAGTTACTGGCTATATGGCAAGTTGAACACTGAAGCTTTCTTT	CASSYWLYGKLNTEAFF
few	TRBV6-2/TRBV6-3	TRBD2	TRBJ2-7	TGTGCCAGCAGTTATTCTCTAGCGGAAGCCTACGAGCAGTACTTC	CASSYSLAEAYEQYF
.	TRBV29-1	TRBD1	TRBJ1-5	TGCAGCGTTGAGAGCCCCGGACAGGGGGCGCCGAGCAATCAGCCCCAGCATTTT	CSVESPGQGAPSNQPQHF
few	TRBV28	.	TRBJ1-5	TGTGCCAGCAGTCGACAGGTACGCAATCAGCCCCAGCATTTT	CASSRQVRNQPQHF
.	TRBV5-1	.	TRBJ1-3	TGCGCCAGCAGCTTGTCGGCAGGCTCTGGAAACACCATATATTTT	CASSLSAGSGNTIYF
few	TRBV4-3	TRBD1	TRBJ2-2	TGCGCCAGCAGCCAAGAAACCACAGGGGGTCCGAACACCGGGGAGCTGTTTTTT	CASSQETTGGPNTGELFF
.	TRBV20-1	.	TRBJ1-5	TGCAGTGTCTCTAGGGACCGCCTCCATAGCAATCAGCCCCAGCATTTT	CSVSRDRLHSNQPQHF
.	TRBV7-8	.	TRBJ1-4	TGTGCCAGCAGCCCCACTCCCCAAGCCAATAATGAAAAACTGTTTTTT	CASSPTPQANNEKLFF
.	TRBV18	.	TRBJ2-1	TGTGCCAGCTCACTTCAGAGGGGGAACAATGAGCAGTTCTTC	CASSLQRGNNEQFF
.	TRBV29-1	TRBD1	TRBJ1-1	TGCAGCGTTGAAGTGAGACAGGGCAGCACTGAAGCTTTCTTT	CSVEVRQGSTEAFF
once	TRBV2	TRBD2	TRBJ2-1	TGTGCCAGCAGCCCGATTTTAGCGGGAGAAAGGCGCAATGAGCAGTTCTTC	CASSPILAGERRNEQFF
few	TRBV9	TRBD1	TRBJ1-2	TGTGCCAGCAGCGACCGGACAGGGTATGGCTACACCTTC	CASSDRTGYGYTF
.	TRBV5-6	TRBD2	TRBJ2-1	TGTGCCAGCAGCTCATTCCTAGCGGGGGGAAACAATGAGCAGTTCTTC	CASSSFLAGGNNEQFF
.	TRBV9	.	TRBJ2-3	TGTGCCAGCAGCCCCGACGGCTCCCCTAGCACAGATACGCAGTATTTT	CASSPDGSPSTDTQYF
.	TRBV7-2	TRBD1	TRBJ1-3	TGTGCCAGCAGCTTCCCCGGACAGGGTGGAACCACCATATATTTT	CASSFPGQGGTTIYF